One T cell receptor beta chain is described in this entry. Its specificity is unknown. The read terminates 3 residues before the CDR3 end, so the remaining end is supplied by the germline J gene. The entry originates in a study of T cells in women clearing cervical HPV infection. Study findings and constraints: Associations may precede or follow infection; HPV-specific or memory T cells were not isolated.

TCR beta CDR3 amplified by multiplex PCR from approximately 1,100 ng genomic DNA. The table came from immunoSEQ multiplex PCR; TCRdb's copy has only in-frame clones and leaves some out. Here the sample table reports around 33,000 clones. CDR1 is DFQATT and CDR2 is SNEGSKA in the germline V gene (reference sequence). V was pared by 0 bases and J by 1 base, with 16 bases between. The CDR3 covers 18 residues. The sequencing input was blood buffy coat. This sequence joins TRBV20-1 and TRBJ2-6, with D tentatively TRBD1 (5 bases). The clonotype originates from a woman aged 18-70 years with a cervical HPV16 infection that either progressed to CIN3+ or cleared (not recorded which). The sequenced part of the CDR3 DNA is TGCAGTGCTAGAGAATCGTTTTATAACAGGTCTGGGGCCAACGTC. Residues: CSARESFYNRSGANV. Given in full, the CDR3 is CSARESFYNRSGANVLTF.